The source of this T cell receptor (beta chain) is a study of graft-versus-host responses after intestinal transplantation. Regarding this clone: Its antigen is unknown.

Sequenced by immunoSEQ multiplex PCR; TCRdb stores in-frame clones only, minus some. The sample shows tens of thousands of clones, around four fifths of them seen only once. The CDR3 extends over 15 amino acids. Trimming removed 4 bases from V and 3 bases from J, with 15 bases in between. Per the germline V gene, CDR1 is MNHEY and CDR2 is SVGAGI. This sequence was found in a human donor who received an intestinal transplant. J is TRBJ2-5 and V is TRBV6-5; D could derive from TRBD1 or TRBD2 (5 bases each). This specimen was unstimulated CD8+ T cells sorted from spleen or lymph node cells, taken before intestinal transplant. The CDR3 DNA follows: TGTGCCAGCAGTTGGGCCGGGGAAGGGGAAGAGACCCAGTACTTC. Amino acids: CASSWAGEGEETQYF.